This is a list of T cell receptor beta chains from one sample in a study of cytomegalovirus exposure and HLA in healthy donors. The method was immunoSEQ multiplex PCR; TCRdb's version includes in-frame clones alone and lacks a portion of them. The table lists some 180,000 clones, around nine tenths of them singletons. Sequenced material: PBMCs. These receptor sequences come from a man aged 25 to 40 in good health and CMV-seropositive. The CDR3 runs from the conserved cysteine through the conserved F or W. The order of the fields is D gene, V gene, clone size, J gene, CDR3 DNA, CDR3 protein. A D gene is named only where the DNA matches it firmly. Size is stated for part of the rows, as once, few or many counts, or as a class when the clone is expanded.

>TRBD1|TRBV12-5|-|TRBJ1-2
TGTGCTAGTGGTTCGGGGGGGGACAGAGCATCTGGCTACACCTTC
CASGSGGDRASGYTF
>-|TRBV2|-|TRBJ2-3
TGTGCCAGCAGTGGTATCCCAGATACGCAGTATTTT
CASSGIPDTQYF
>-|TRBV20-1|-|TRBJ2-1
TGCAGTGCTGCTGGTTATGAGCAGTTCTTC
CSAAGYEQFF
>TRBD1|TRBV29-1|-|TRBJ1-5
TGCAGCGTTGTGCTGGGACAGGGGCGGTATCAGCCCCAGCATTTT
CSVVLGQGRYQPQHF
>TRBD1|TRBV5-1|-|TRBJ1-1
TGCGCCAGCAGCTGGGTGGACAGGGAGAACACTGAAGCTTTCTTT
CASSWVDRENTEAFF
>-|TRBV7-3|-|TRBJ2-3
TGTGCCAGCAGCTTAGGCCAGCGGGGCACAGATACGCAGTATTTT
CASSLGQRGTDTQYF
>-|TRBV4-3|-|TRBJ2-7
TGCGCCAGCAGCCAAGAGGCGCGGGGAGACAGGGCAAGTAAAGGCTTCTACGAGCAGTACTTC
CASSQEARGDRASKGFYEQYF
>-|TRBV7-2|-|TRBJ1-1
TGTGCCAGCAGCTTAGGTAGTAGGGTGAACACTGAAGCTTTCTTT
CASSLGSRVNTEAFF
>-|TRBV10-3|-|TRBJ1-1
TGTGCCATCTCCGAGGGGAGACAGGAAGCTTTCTTT
CAISEGRQEAFF
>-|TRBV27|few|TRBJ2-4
TGTGCCAGCAGTTCAGGGTATGGAAACATTCAGTACTTC
CASSSGYGNIQYF
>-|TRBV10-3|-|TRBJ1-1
TGTGCCATCAGTGAGTCGGCAGGTCAACTCGGTGTCGCTGAAGCTTTCTTT
CAISESAGQLGVAEAFF
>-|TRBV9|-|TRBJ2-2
TGTGCCAGCAGCATACCGGGCCGCATGAACACCGGGGAGCTGTTTTTT
CASSIPGRMNTGELFF
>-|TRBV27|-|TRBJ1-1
TGTGCCAGCAGTTTATCCGGGGTGAACACTGAAGCTTTCTTT
CASSLSGVNTEAFF
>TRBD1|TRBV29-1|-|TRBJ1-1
TGCAGCGCCCGGACAGGGAAAACTGAAGCTTTCTTT
CSARTGKTEAFF
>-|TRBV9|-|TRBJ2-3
TGTGCCAGCAGCGTGCGGAGCACAGATACGCAGTATTTT
CASSVRSTDTQYF
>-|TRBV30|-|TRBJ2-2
TGTGCCTGGGGCAGTAACACCGGGGAGCTGTTTTTT
CAWGSNTGELFF
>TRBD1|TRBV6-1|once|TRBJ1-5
TGTGCCAGCAGTGAAGTAAGGACAGGGCGAGATCAGCCCCAGCATTTT
CASSEVRTGRDQPQHF
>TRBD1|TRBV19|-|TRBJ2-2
TGTGCCAGTAGTATCCGGGACAGGGCCCTGACGGGGGAGCTGTTTTTT
CASSIRDRALTGELFF
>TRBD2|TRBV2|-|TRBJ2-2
TGTGCCAGCAAGGGACTAGCGGTCACCGGGGAGCTGTTTTTT
CASKGLAVTGELFF
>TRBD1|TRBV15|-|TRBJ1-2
TGTGCCACCAGCAGAGATCGGACAGGGGAGGGCTATGGCTACACCTTC
CATSRDRTGEGYGYTF
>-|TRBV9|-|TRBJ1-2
TGTGCCAGCAGCGTAGATCCCTACAACTATGGCTACACCTTC
CASSVDPYNYGYTF
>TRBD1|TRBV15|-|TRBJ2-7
TGTGCCACCAGCGCGACGGGACAGCCTTACTACGAGCAGTACTTC
CATSATGQPYYEQYF
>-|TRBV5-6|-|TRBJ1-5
TGTGCCAGCAGCTTCCTAGGGAATAGCAATCAGCCCCAGCATTTT
CASSFLGNSNQPQHF
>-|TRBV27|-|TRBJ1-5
TGTGCCAGCAGTTTACTTCAGGGCGATCAGCCCCAGCATTTT
CASSLLQGDQPQHF
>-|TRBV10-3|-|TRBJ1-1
TGTGCCATCAGCGAGGTCGGGTCTGAAGCTTTCTTT
CAISEVGSEAFF
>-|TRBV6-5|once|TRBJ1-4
TGTGCCAGCAGTTTGTACCGCTTTGCAACTAATGAAAAACTGTTTTTT
CASSLYRFATNEKLFF
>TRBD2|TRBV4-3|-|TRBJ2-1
TGCGCCAGCAGCCAAGCCGGACTAGCGGGAAGAAACAATGAGCAGTTCTTC
CASSQAGLAGRNNEQFF
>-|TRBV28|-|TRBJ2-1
TGTGCCAGCAGTCCCGGGGACAATTACAATGAGCAGTTCTTC
CASSPGDNYNEQFF
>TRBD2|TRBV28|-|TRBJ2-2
TGTGCCAGCAGCGTGACTAGCGGGTTGAGCGGGGAGCTGTTTTTT
CASSVTSGLSGELFF
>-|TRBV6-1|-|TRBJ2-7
TGTGCCAGCAGTGACTTTGAGACGGCCGGTTACGAGCAGTACTTC
CASSDFETAGYEQYF
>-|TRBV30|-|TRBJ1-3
TGTGCCTGGAAGCCGGTCTCGCCTGGAAACACCATATATTTT
CAWKPVSPGNTIYF
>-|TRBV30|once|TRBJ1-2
TGTGCCTGGAGGGGGCAGGGCATCTATGGCTACACCTTC
CAWRGQGIYGYTF
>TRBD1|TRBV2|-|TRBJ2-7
TGTGCCAGCATTTCTGGACAGGCCGCCCACGAGCAGTACTTC
CASISGQAAHEQYF
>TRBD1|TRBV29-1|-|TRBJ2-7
TGCAGCGTTGAAGACCTGGGACAGGGCGACGAGCAGTACTTC
CSVEDLGQGDEQYF
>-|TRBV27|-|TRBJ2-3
TGTGCCAGCAGTAGCGGGTGGAGCACAGATACGCAGTATTTT
CASSSGWSTDTQYF
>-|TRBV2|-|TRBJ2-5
TGTGCCAGCAGTGAAACGACGGGGTTCCAAGAGACCCAGTACTTC
CASSETTGFQETQYF
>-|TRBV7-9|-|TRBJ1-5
TGTGCCAGCAGCTTAAGGGGAAGCAATCAGCCCCAGCATTTT
CASSLRGSNQPQHF
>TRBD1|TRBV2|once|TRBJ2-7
TGTGCCAGCAGTACAAGGACAGGAACCTACGAGCAGTACTTC
CASSTRTGTYEQYF
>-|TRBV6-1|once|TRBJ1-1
TGTGCCAGCAGTGAACCGGACCAAAGCATGAACACTGAAGCTTTCTTT
CASSEPDQSMNTEAFF
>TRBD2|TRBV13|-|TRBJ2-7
TGTGCCAGCAGACAGCGGGAGCGCTTGGGCTACGAGCAGTACTTC
CASRQRERLGYEQYF